Presented here are 11 T cell receptor beta chains from one specimen sequenced in a study of blood T cell repertoires in COVID-19. Generated by immunoSEQ multiplex PCR, the TCRdb table keeps only in-frame clones and is missing some. This sample has roughly 100,000 clones; roughly 90% occur once, and the top ten carry 5% to 6.5%. Sequencing input: peripheral blood. The origin of the receptors is a human donor in a cohort sampled during active COVID-19.

The genes are TRBV10-3 and TRBJ1-6; TRBD1 might be the D (6 bases). V lost 0 bases and J 6 bases, leaving 6 bases between the germline ends. Germline V CDR1 and CDR2: ENHRY, SYGVKD. CDR3 size: 14 residues. The CDR3, as DNA: TGTGCCATCAGTGAGTCACAGGGTAATTCACCCCTCCACTTT. It yields the protein CAISESQGNSPLHF.

The DNA for the CDR3 is TGTGCCTGGAGCCTGAGAACGGGGGTGAACACTGAAGCTTTCTTT. It encodes CAWSLRTGVNTEAFF. The chain employs TRBV30 and TRBJ1-1, with D perhaps TRBD1 (5 bases). V lost 3 bases and J lost 0, with 14 bases in between. The CDR3 covers 15 residues. Germline V gene data show CDR1 as GTSNPN and CDR2 as SVGIG (reference sequence).

The genes are TRBV9 and TRBJ1-1; a possible D gene is TRBD1 (5 bases). V was clipped by 4 bases and J by 5 bases, with 9 bases between them. The CDR3 has 12 amino acids. Per germline, CDR1 SGDLS and CDR2 YYNGEE. CDR3 region: CASSRTNTEAFF. The CDR3, as DNA: TGTGCCAGCAGCCGGACAAATACTGAAGCTTTCTTT.

V gene TRBV18 combines with J gene TRBJ2-1; unclear D gene. The CDR3 has 14 residues. The germline V gene encodes CDR1 KGHSH and CDR2 LQKENI. V was clipped by 5 bases and J by 9 bases, with 17 bases between them. The CDR3 coding sequence is TGTGCCAGCTCAACCCGGTCGAGCGACGGTGAGCAGTTCTTC. Protein product: CASSTRSSDGEQFF.

J is TRBJ2-3 and V is TRBV5-8, with TRBD2 matching over 7 bases. Germline V gives CDR1 SGHTS, CDR2 YDEGEE. The CDR3 covers 15 residues. V shed 0 bases, J shed 3 bases, and the junction held 4 bases outside the gene matches. The CDR3 sequence is CASSLGSGTTDTQYF. CDR3 in DNA: TGTGCCAGCAGCTTGGGGAGCGGGACGACAGATACGCAGTATTTT. The whole variable domain, remainder taken from reference TRBV5-8 and TRBJ2-3, is EAGVTQSPTHLIKTRGQQATLRCSPISGHTSVYWYQQALGLGLQFLLWYDEGEERNRGNFPPRFSGRQFPNYSSELNVNALELEDSALYLCASSLGSGTTDTQYFGPGTRLTVL.

The chain has TRBV6-2 or TRBV6-3 and TRBJ2-7, with unresolved D. The CDR3 extends over 13 amino acids. Germline CDR1 reads MNHEY; CDR2 reads SVGEGT. Trimming took 2 bases from V and 3 from J, leaving 8 bases between them. This chain's CDR3 is CASSYGHHYEQYF. In nucleotides, the CDR3 is TGTGCCAGCAGTTACGGGCACCACTACGAGCAGTACTTC.

The chain joins TRBV13 to TRBJ2-1, with 8 bases aligning to TRBD1. CDR1 is PRHDT and CDR2 is FYEKMQ in the germline V gene (reference sequence). V trimming: 2 bases; J trimming: 9 bases; junction bases outside the gene matches: 12. CDR3 length: 16 residues. The CDR3 coding sequence is TGTGCCAGCAGCTTAAGTGCCAGGGGGCCGGTTGGTGAGCAGTTCTTC. Translated, it gives CASSLSARGPVGEQFF.

The chain combines TRBV19 with TRBJ1-1, with a weak D call TRBD1 (5 bases). The germline CDR1 and CDR2 sequences are LNHDA and SQIVND (reference sequence). The V and J ends lost 5 bases and 5 bases respectively, with 12 bases between them. The CDR3 has 13 residues. The CDR3 region is CASSFQGGTEAFF. In nucleotides, the CDR3 is TGTGCCAGTAGTTTTCAGGGAGGAACTGAAGCTTTCTTT.

The chain has TRBV20-1 and TRBJ1-2; TRBD1 might be the D (6 bases). Germline CDR1 DFQATT, CDR2 SNEGSKA (reference sequence). V was clipped by 5 bases and J by 14 bases, with 18 bases between them. CDR3 size: 11 residues. The CDR3 region has the DNA TGCAGTGCTCCAGAGGGGCAGAGGGGGACCTTC. This translates into CSAPEGQRGTF.

This rearrangement joins TRBV6-1 to TRBJ2-1; perhaps TRBD1 as D (5 bases). Trimming left V 2 bases short and J 5 bases short, with 16 bases between. The CDR3 has 16 amino acids. CDR1 and CDR2 (germline): MNHNS, SASEGT. Written as DNA, the CDR3 is TGTGCCAGCAGTGAATGGTGGACAATGGCTAACAATGAGCAGTTCTTC. Protein: CASSEWWTMANNEQFF.

The chain recombines TRBV6-1 with TRBJ1-4; D uncertain. V was clipped by 0 bases and J by 8 bases, with 7 bases between them. CDR1 is MNHNS, CDR2 SASEGT, per germline. This CDR3 has 13 amino acids. The DNA of the CDR3 is TGTGCCAGCAGTGAAGCTAGGAGGGAAAAACTGTTTTTT. It encodes CASSEARREKLFF.